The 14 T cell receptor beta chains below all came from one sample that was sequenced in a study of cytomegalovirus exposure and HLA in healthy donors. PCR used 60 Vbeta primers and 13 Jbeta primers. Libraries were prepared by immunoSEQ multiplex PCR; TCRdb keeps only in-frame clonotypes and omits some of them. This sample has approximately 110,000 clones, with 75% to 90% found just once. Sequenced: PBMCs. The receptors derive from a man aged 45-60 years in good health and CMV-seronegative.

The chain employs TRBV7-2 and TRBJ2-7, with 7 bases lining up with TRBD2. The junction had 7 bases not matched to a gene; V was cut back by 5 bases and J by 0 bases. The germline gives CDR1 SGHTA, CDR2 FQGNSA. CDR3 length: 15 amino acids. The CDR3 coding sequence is TGTGCCAGCAGCCTTGCAGCGGGAAGCTCCTACGAGCAGTACTTC. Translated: CASSLAAGSSYEQYF.

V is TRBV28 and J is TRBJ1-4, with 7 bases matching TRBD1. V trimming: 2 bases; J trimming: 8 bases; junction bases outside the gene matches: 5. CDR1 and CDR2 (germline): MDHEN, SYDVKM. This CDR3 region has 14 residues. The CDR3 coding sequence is TGTGCCAGCAGTTTAAGGGGGCGCGAGGAAAAACTGTTTTTT. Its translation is CASSLRGREEKLFF.

CDR3 protein: CASSLGGDQPQHF. DNA of the CDR3: TGTGCCAGCAGCTTAGGGGGGGACCAGCCCCAGCATTTT. The chain employs TRBV7-9 and TRBJ1-5; TRBD1 is a possible D gene (5 bases). Trimming stripped 1 base from V and 7 bases from J, with 8 bases between. Germline V lookup: CDR1 SEHNR, CDR2 FQNEAQ (reference sequence). The CDR3 contains 13 residues.

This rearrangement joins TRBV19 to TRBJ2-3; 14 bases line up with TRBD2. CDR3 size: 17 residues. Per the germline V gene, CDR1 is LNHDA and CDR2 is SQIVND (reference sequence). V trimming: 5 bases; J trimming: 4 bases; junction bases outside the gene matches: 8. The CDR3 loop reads CASSPRLAGGNADTQYF. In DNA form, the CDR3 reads TGTGCCAGTAGTCCTCGACTAGCGGGAGGGAATGCAGATACGCAGTATTTT.

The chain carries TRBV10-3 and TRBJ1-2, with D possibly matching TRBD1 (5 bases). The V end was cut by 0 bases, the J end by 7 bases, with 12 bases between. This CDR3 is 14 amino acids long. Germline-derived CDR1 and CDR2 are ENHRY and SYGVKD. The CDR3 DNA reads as TGTGCCATCAGTGAGTCATGGGGCGGTAGTGGCTACACCTTC. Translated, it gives CAISESWGGSGYTF.

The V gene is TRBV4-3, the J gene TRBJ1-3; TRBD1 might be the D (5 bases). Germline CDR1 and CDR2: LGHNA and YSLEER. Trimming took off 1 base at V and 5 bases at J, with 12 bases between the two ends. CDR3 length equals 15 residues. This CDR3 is CASSQGVDRRNTIYF. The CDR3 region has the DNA TGCGCCAGCAGCCAAGGGGTAGACAGAAGAAACACCATATATTTT.

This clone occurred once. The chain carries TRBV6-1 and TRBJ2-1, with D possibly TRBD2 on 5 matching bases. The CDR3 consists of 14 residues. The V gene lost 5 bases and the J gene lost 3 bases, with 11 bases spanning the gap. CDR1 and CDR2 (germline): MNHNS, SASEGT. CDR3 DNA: TGTGCCAGCAGTTCACTCCGGGACTACAATGAGCAGTTCTTC. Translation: CASSSLRDYNEQFF.

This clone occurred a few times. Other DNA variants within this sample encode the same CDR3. The CDR3 here is CASSLDPAGELFF. The CDR3 bases are TGTGCCAGCAGCTTAGATCCCGCGGGGGAGCTGTTTTTT. This rearrangement joins TRBV7-2 to TRBJ2-2; no clear D. Germline-derived CDR1 and CDR2 are SGHTA and FQGNSA. Deletions cut 1 base from V and 8 bases from J, with 8 bases between. The CDR3 is made up of 13 amino acids.

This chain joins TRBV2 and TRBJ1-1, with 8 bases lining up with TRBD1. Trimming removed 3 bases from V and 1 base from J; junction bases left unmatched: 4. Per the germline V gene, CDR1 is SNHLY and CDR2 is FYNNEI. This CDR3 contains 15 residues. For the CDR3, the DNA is TGTGCCAGCAGTGACCCGACAGGGGAGAACACTGAAGCTTTCTTT. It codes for CASSDPTGENTEAFF.

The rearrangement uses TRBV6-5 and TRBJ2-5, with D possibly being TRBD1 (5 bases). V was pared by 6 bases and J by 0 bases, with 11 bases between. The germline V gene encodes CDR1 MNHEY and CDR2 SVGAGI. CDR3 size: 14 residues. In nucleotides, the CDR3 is TGTGCCAGCAGAGACGCCAGGGACCAAGAGACCCAGTACTTC. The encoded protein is CASRDARDQETQYF.

The CDR3 spells CASSPAGGRMNYEQYF. The CDR3 DNA reads TGTGCCAGCAGCCCTGCGGGCGGACGGATGAACTACGAGCAGTACTTC. The V call is TRBV7-9, the J call TRBJ2-7, with D possibly being TRBD2 (5 bases). The germline CDR1 and CDR2 sequences are SEHNR and FQNEAQ (reference sequence). V lost 5 bases and J 3 bases, leaving 20 bases between the germline ends. The CDR3 has 16 amino acids. Variable domain in full (rest from reference TRBV7-9 and TRBJ2-7): DTGVSQNPRHKITKRGQNVTFRCDPISEHNRLYWYRQTLGQGPEFLTYFQNEAQLEKSRLLSDRFSAERPKGSFSTLEIQRTEQGDSAMYLCASSPAGGRMNYEQYFGPGTRLTVT.

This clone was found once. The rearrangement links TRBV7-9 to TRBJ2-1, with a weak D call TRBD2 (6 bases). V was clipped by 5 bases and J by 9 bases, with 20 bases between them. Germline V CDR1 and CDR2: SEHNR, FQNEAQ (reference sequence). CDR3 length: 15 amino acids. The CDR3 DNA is TGTGCCAGCAGCCCATCCGGGACTGGGCGGAGTGAGCAGTTCTTC. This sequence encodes CASSPSGTGRSEQFF.

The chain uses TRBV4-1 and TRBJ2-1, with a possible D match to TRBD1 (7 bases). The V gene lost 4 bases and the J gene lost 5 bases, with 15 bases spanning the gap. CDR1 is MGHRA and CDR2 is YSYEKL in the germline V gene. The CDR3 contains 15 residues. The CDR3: CASSLGSRGNNEQFF. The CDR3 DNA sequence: TGCGCCAGCAGCCTCGGGAGCAGGGGGAACAATGAGCAGTTCTTC.

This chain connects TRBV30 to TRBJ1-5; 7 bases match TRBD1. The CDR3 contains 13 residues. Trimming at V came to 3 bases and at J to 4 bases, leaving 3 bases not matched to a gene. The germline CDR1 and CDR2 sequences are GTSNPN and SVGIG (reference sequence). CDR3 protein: CAWRPGQNQPQHF. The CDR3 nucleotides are TGTGCCTGGAGGCCGGGACAGAATCAGCCCCAGCATTTT.